The rows below give T cell receptor beta chains drawn from one sample of a study of blood T cell repertoires in COVID-19. Assay: immunoSEQ multiplex PCR; the TCRdb copy retains only in-frame clones and omits some. The top ten hold approximately 0.8% of the sample, which has some 150,000 clones, around 91% seen once. The sequencing sample was made of PBMCs or T cells enriched from blood (not recorded which). The receptors originated from a woman under 30 who had recovered from COVID-19. CDR3s include the opening cysteine and the closing phenylalanine or tryptophan. D genes are given only for firm matches. Not every row has a clone size; where given, it reads once, few, many or a size class.

d_call j_call clone_size v_call cdr3_aa cdr3_nt
- TRBJ1-4 - TRBV9 CASSVGGKNEKLFF TGTGCCAGCAGCGTAGGGGGCAAGAATGAAAAACTGTTTTTT
- TRBJ2-1 - TRBV6-5 CASSTRDEQFF TGTGCCAGCAGCACGAGGGATGAGCAGTTCTTC
- TRBJ2-2 - TRBV6-4 CASSDFSTGELFF TGTGCCAGCAGTGACTTCTCCACCGGGGAGCTGTTTTTT
- TRBJ1-1 - TRBV18 CASSPSESTGNTEAFF TGTGCCAGCTCACCAAGCGAATCGACAGGGAACACTGAAGCTTTCTTT
- TRBJ2-3 - TRBV29-1 CSVGHSTTDTQYF TGCAGCGTCGGACATTCTACCACAGATACGCAGTATTTT
TRBD1 TRBJ2-5 - TRBV7-9 CASSSWDRFGETQYF TGTGCCAGCAGCTCGTGGGACAGGTTCGGAGAGACCCAGTACTTC
- TRBJ2-3 - TRBV12-3/TRBV12-4 CASTLRAADTQYF TGTGCCAGCACACTCAGGGCGGCAGATACGCAGTATTTT
TRBD2 TRBJ2-1 - TRBV6-7 CASISPGTIYNEQFF TGTGCCAGCATCTCCCCCGGGACTATCTACAATGAGCAGTTCTTC
- TRBJ1-2 - TRBV27 CASSSRSDGYTF TGTGCCAGCAGTTCCCGATCAGATGGCTACACCTTC
- TRBJ2-6 - TRBV2 CAWDSDRSSGANVLTF TGTGCCTGGGATTCGGACAGAAGCTCTGGGGCCAACGTCCTGACTTTC
- TRBJ2-3 - TRBV21-1 CASSTGGLAGGRSTDTQYF TGTGCCAGCAGCACCGGGGGACTAGCGGGCGGAAGGAGCACAGATACGCAGTATTTT
TRBD1 TRBJ1-2 - TRBV7-9 CASSPTGGAYGYTF TGTGCCAGCAGCCCTACAGGGGGCGCCTATGGCTACACCTTC
- TRBJ2-5 - TRBV4-3 CASSHRAEDPGTQYF TGCGCCAGCAGCCACAGAGCGGAGGACCCGGGAACCCAGTACTTC
TRBD1 TRBJ2-7 - TRBV30 CAWRSGRGYEQYF TGTGCCTGGAGGTCTGGCAGGGGGTACGAGCAGTACTTC
TRBD2 TRBJ2-1 once TRBV4-1 CASSVSGTSGRAGDNEQFF TGCGCCAGCAGCGTCTCCGGGACTAGCGGGAGGGCCGGGGACAATGAGCAGTTCTTC
- TRBJ2-2 - TRBV28 CASLQANTGELFF TGTGCCAGCCTACAGGCGAACACCGGGGAGCTGTTTTTT
- TRBJ2-6 - TRBV6-4 CASSPGTGANVLTF TGTGCCAGCAGTCCAGGGACTGGGGCCAACGTCCTGACTTTC
TRBD1 TRBJ2-7 - TRBV7-6 CASSLALGTGESEQYF TGTGCCAGCAGCTTAGCGCTAGGGACAGGGGAGTCCGAGCAGTACTTC
TRBD1 TRBJ1-2 once TRBV24-1 CATSDSWTGEWKGYTF TGTGCCACCAGTGATTCCTGGACAGGGGAGTGGAAAGGCTACACCTTC
- TRBJ2-5 - TRBV5-1 CASSEILRQAGETQYF TGCGCCAGCAGCGAGATCCTGAGACAGGCGGGAGAGACCCAGTACTTC
- TRBJ2-7 - TRBV2 CASSGQGLYEQYF TGTGCCAGCAGTGGACAGGGACTCTACGAGCAGTACTTC
TRBD2 TRBJ2-1 - TRBV6-1 CASSEMTSAYNEQFF TGTGCCAGCAGTGAAATGACTAGCGCCTACAATGAGCAGTTCTTC
TRBD1 TRBJ2-5 - TRBV24-1 CATSKAHRGRETQYF TGTGCCACCAGTAAAGCCCACAGGGGAAGGGAGACCCAGTACTTC
- TRBJ1-1 - TRBV5-5 CASSTRTPRDTEAFF TGTGCCAGCAGCACAAGGACCCCCAGGGACACTGAAGCTTTCTTT
- TRBJ2-1 - TRBV19 CASSIAGLHNEQFF TGTGCCAGTAGTATAGCGGGTCTGCACAATGAGCAGTTCTTC
- TRBJ1-5 - TRBV6-2/TRBV6-3 CASSYAGSGGSNQPQHF TGTGCCAGCAGTTACGCAGGGTCGGGCGGAAGCAATCAGCCCCAGCATTTT
TRBD1 TRBJ1-1 - TRBV23-1 CASSLWTGGVLNLRSYTEAFF TGCGCCAGCAGTCTCTGGACAGGGGGCGTTTTAAATTTGAGATCGTACACTGAAGCTTTCTTT
- TRBJ2-5 - TRBV5-4 CASRRRTGDAETQYF TGTGCCAGCAGGCGCAGGACGGGAGATGCAGAGACCCAGTACTTC
TRBD2 TRBJ2-7 - TRBV6-1 CASSEWDRARATSGSYEQYF TGTGCCAGCAGTGAATGGGACAGGGCGAGAGCGACTAGCGGGAGCTACGAGCAGTACTTC
TRBD1 TRBJ2-2 - TRBV3-1/TRBV3-2 CASSQGTGTNTGELFF TGTGCCAGCAGCCAAGGGACAGGGACGAACACCGGGGAGCTGTTTTTT
TRBD1 TRBJ2-4 - TRBV2 CASAERTGINIQYF TGTGCCAGCGCAGAGCGGACAGGGATAAACATTCAGTACTTC
TRBD1 TRBJ2-7 - TRBV27 CASSWAGGSYEQYF TGTGCCAGCAGCTGGGCAGGGGGCTCCTACGAGCAGTACTTC
TRBD1 TRBJ1-5 - TRBV18 CASSLQGRDRVNSNQPQHF TGTGCCAGCTCACTACAAGGCCGGGACAGGGTTAATAGCAATCAGCCCCAGCATTTT
- TRBJ2-6 few TRBV6-2/TRBV6-3 CASSRLPGAGANVLTF TGTGCCAGCAGCCGCCTCCCCGGGGCTGGGGCCAACGTCCTGACTTTC
- TRBJ2-2 - TRBV25-1 CASSESDTHTGELFF TGTGCCAGCAGTGAGTCAGACACTCACACCGGGGAGCTGTTTTTT
TRBD2 TRBJ2-1 - TRBV7-9 CASSETGTSGSSTNNEQFF TGTGCCAGCAGTGAAACCGGGACTAGCGGGAGCTCTACCAACAATGAGCAGTTCTTC
- TRBJ2-2 - TRBV18 CASSPLQGTGELFF TGTGCCAGCTCACCACTACAGGGCACCGGGGAGCTGTTTTTT
- TRBJ1-1 - TRBV19 CASSIDQGRTEAFF TGTGCCAGTAGTATAGATCAGGGTAGGACTGAAGCTTTCTTT
TRBD1 TRBJ2-5 - TRBV6-2/TRBV6-3 CASTPGQVDQETQYF TGTGCCAGCACCCCGGGACAGGTTGATCAAGAGACCCAGTACTTC
- TRBJ1-1 - TRBV3-1/TRBV3-2 CASSHLVGQGNTKAFF TGTGCCAGCAGCCATCTCGTGGGGCAGGGAAATACCAAAGCTTTCTTT
TRBD1 TRBJ1-6 - TRBV28 CASSLGTDNSPLHF TGTGCCAGCAGTTTAGGGACAGATAATTCACCCCTCCACTTT
TRBD1 TRBJ2-2 - TRBV9 CASSAPGQGYTGELFF TGTGCCAGCAGCGCACCGGGACAGGGATACACCGGGGAGCTGTTTTTT
- TRBJ1-6 - TRBV7-9 CASSSTGSRMISPLHF TGTGCCAGCAGCTCCACAGGGTCGAGGATGATTTCACCCCTCCACTTT
TRBD1 TRBJ1-2 - TRBV27 CASTHTGTGTPMGGYTF TGTGCCAGCACCCACACCGGGACAGGTACCCCTATGGGGGGCTACACCTTC
TRBD1 TRBJ1-5 - TRBV7-8 CASSPGGNQPQHF TGTGCCAGCAGCCCAGGGGGGAATCAGCCCCAGCATTTT
- TRBJ1-1 - TRBV27 CASSLIRQNTEAFF TGTGCCAGCAGTCTTATTAGACAGAACACTGAAGCTTTCTTT
- TRBJ2-7 - TRBV19 CASSIGSGYEQYF TGTGCCAGTAGTATTGGCAGCGGCTACGAGCAGTACTTC
TRBD2 TRBJ2-2 few TRBV2 CASSPTSSTNTGELFF TGTGCCAGCAGTCCGACTAGCAGCACGAACACCGGGGAGCTGTTTTTT
TRBD2 TRBJ2-1 - TRBV27 CASTLTSGRATRHNEQFF TGTGCCAGCACCTTGACTAGCGGGAGGGCCACGCGGCACAATGAGCAGTTCTTC
TRBD2 TRBJ2-1 - TRBV28 CASSLWTSGRNNEQFF TGTGCCAGCAGTTTATGGACTAGCGGGCGAAACAATGAGCAGTTCTTC
- TRBJ1-4 - TRBV15 CATSRVQGINEKLFF TGTGCCACCAGCAGAGTGCAGGGTATTAATGAAAAACTGTTTTTT
- TRBJ1-1 - TRBV11-2 CASSSLKQGDTEAFF TGTGCCAGCAGCTCACTAAAACAGGGAGACACTGAAGCTTTCTTT
- TRBJ2-5 - TRBV11-3 CASSLGRGDQETQYF TGTGCCAGCAGCTTAGGCAGGGGAGACCAAGAGACCCAGTACTTC
TRBD1 TRBJ1-6 - TRBV28 CASSFRTGKLSSYNSPLHF TGTGCCAGCAGTTTTAGGACAGGGAAATTGAGCTCCTATAATTCACCCCTCCACTTT
TRBD2 TRBJ2-1 - TRBV14 CASSPFGRTSYNEQFF TGTGCCAGCAGTCCTTTCGGGAGGACCTCCTACAATGAGCAGTTCTTC
TRBD2 TRBJ2-1 - TRBV7-3 CASSPGGGEYNEQFF TGTGCCAGCAGCCCGGGAGGAGGGGAATACAATGAGCAGTTCTTC
TRBD1 TRBJ2-2 - TRBV28 CASSLDRAPNTGELFF TGTGCCAGCAGCTTAGACAGGGCGCCGAACACCGGGGAGCTGTTTTTT
TRBD1 TRBJ2-1 - TRBV27 CASSFRDRGNEQFF TGTGCCAGCAGTTTCCGGGACAGGGGCAATGAGCAGTTCTTC
- TRBJ1-2 - TRBV6-5 CASSSGWGYTF TGTGCCAGCAGTTCAGGGTGGGGCTACACCTTC
TRBD2 TRBJ2-1 once TRBV11-2 CASSVPGLADPRSNEQFF TGTGCCAGCAGCGTCCCGGGACTAGCGGACCCGAGGAGCAATGAGCAGTTCTTC